A single sample is the source of the 23 T cell receptor beta chains below, sequenced in a study of shared clonotypes between healthy human individuals. Method: immunoSEQ multiplex PCR; TCRdb's copy keeps in-frame clones and lacks some. The sample includes around 2.3 million clones, almost 96% of them seen just once. The sequenced sample was naive CD4+ T cells sorted from blood. Described subset: CD45RA+ positively selected. The receptor source for this set is a man between 18 and 29 years old in good health.

This chain connects TRBV7-9 to TRBJ1-6; the D is unclear. CDR3 length: 17 amino acids. Trimming removed 4 bases from V and 0 bases from J, with 13 bases in between. In germline, CDR1 is SEHNR, CDR2 FQNEAQ (reference sequence). The CDR3 bases are TGTGCCAGCAGCTGGGGATCCGGGTTCTCCTATAATTCACCCCTCCACTTT. It is translated as CASSWGSGFSYNSPLHF.

This clone came up once. V usage is TRBV5-6 and J usage is TRBJ1-2; D is unresolved. This CDR3 has 11 amino acids. V was clipped by 2 bases and J by 7 bases, with 6 bases between them. Per germline, CDR1 SGHDT and CDR2 YYEEEE. The CDR3 DNA is TGTGCCAGCAGCTTTTTGAGTGGCTACACCTTC. It yields the protein CASSFLSGYTF.

The chain couples TRBV28 to TRBJ1-2; D remains ambiguous. V was trimmed by 1 base and J by 4 bases, leaving 16 bases between them. CDR1 and CDR2 (germline): MDHEN, SYDVKM. The CDR3 is 16 residues long. CDR3 nucleotide sequence: TGTGCCAGCAGTTTATCGTCAAGTTTGGGTAGCTATGGCTACACCTTC. This encodes CASSLSSSLGSYGYTF.

This chain uses TRBV5-1 with TRBJ2-7, with 8 bases aligning to TRBD1. Per the germline V gene, CDR1 is SGHRS and CDR2 is YFSETQ. V lost 4 bases to trimming and J lost 0 bases; unmatched junction nucleotides: 6. This CDR3 is built from 15 residues. CDR3 in amino acids: CASSPRTGFSYEQYF. DNA for the CDR3: TGCGCCAGCAGCCCCAGGACAGGGTTCTCCTACGAGCAGTACTTC.

The CDR3 loop is CASSAFSGDEKLFF. The CDR3 DNA reads TGTGCCAGCAGCGCTTTCTCAGGGGACGAAAAACTGTTTTTT. The chain employs TRBV9 and TRBJ1-4, with TRBD1 as a possible D gene (6 bases). Germline loops: CDR1 SGDLS, CDR2 YYNGEE. V gave up 3 bases and J gave up 8 bases, with 14 bases separating them. The CDR3 sequence is 14 residues long. Full variable domain (outside the CDR3, taken from reference TRBV9 and TRBJ1-4): DSGVTQTPKHLITATGQRVTLRCSPRSGDLSVYWYQQSLDQGLQFLIQYYNGEERAKGNILERFSAQQFPDLHSELNLSSLELGDSALYFCASSAFSGDEKLFFGSGTQLSVL.

V gene TRBV29-1 combines with J gene TRBJ1-5; D is unresolved. From germline, CDR1 is SQVTM and CDR2 ANQGSEA. CDR3 length: 13 amino acids. V lost 2 bases to trimming and J lost 2 bases, with 7 bases between them. CDR3 residues: CSVELPGNQPQHF. Written as DNA, the CDR3 is TGCAGCGTTGAATTGCCGGGCAATCAGCCCCAGCATTTT.

The chain uses TRBV7-2 and TRBJ1-4; D is perhaps TRBD1 (5 bases). Germline CDR1 and CDR2: SGHTA and FQGNSA. Between the trimmed V and J ends, which lost 1 base and 8 bases, there was a span of 11 bases. The CDR3 has 14 residues. CDR3 loop: CASSLDVTEEKLFF. CDR3 bases: TGTGCCAGCAGCTTAGACGTGACAGAGGAAAAACTGTTTTTT. The full variable domain, its missing parts supplied by reference TRBV7-2 and TRBJ1-4, is GAGVSQSPSNKVTEKGKDVELRCDPISGHTALYWYRQSLGQGLEFLIYFQGNSAPDKSGLPSDRFSAERTGGSVSTLTIQRTQQEDSAVYLCASSLDVTEEKLFFGSGTQLSVL.

Points on this clone: This CDR3 is also generated by other DNA sequences in the sample. The V gene is TRBV29-1, the J gene TRBJ1-4; no firm D call. This CDR3 region has 10 residues. Germline V gene sequence: CDR1 SQVTM, CDR2 ANQGSEA. V lost 6 bases, J lost 5 bases, and 4 bases lay in between. In DNA form, the CDR3 reads TGCAGCGTCCGAAATGAAAAACTGTTTTTT. Translation: CSVRNEKLFF.

This sequence joins TRBV27 and TRBJ2-6; weak D call: TRBD2 (5 bases). Germline CDR1 reads MNHEY; CDR2 reads SMNVEV (reference sequence). V shed 5 bases and J shed 0 bases, with 17 bases lying between them. The CDR3 contains 18 residues. CDR3 residues: CASSLGLPLISGANVLTF. The CDR3 nucleotides are TGTGCCAGCAGTCTAGGACTTCCACTCATCTCTGGGGCCAACGTCCTGACTTTC.

The chain combines TRBV9 with TRBJ1-6; tentative D call: TRBD1 (6 bases). Trimming left V 4 bases short and J 2 bases short, with 10 bases between. CDR1 SGDLS and CDR2 YYNGEE come from the germline V gene. The CDR3 consists of 15 residues. This CDR3 is CASSLRGTYNSPLHF. CDR3 nucleotides: TGTGCCAGCAGCCTCAGGGGCACCTATAATTCACCCCTCCACTTT.

The chain is built from TRBV2 and TRBJ2-2; 12 bases map to TRBD2. Germline assignment: CDR1 SNHLY and CDR2 FYNNEI. The CDR3 totals 16 residues. V lost 6 bases to trimming and J lost 0 bases; unmatched junction nucleotides: 2. The CDR3, as DNA: TGTGCCAGCAGGACTAGCGGGGGCCCGAACACCGGGGAGCTGTTTTTT. As protein: CASRTSGGPNTGELFF.

About this clone itself: Other DNA variants within this sample encode the same CDR3. CDR3 in amino acids: CASSLVGALYGYTF. CDR3 coding DNA: TGTGCCAGCAGCTTAGTGGGGGCTCTCTATGGCTACACCTTC. The chain combines TRBV7-2 with TRBJ1-2, with D maybe TRBD1 (6 bases). Trimming shortened V by 1 base and J by 4 bases, and 10 bases separated the two germline ends. Germline lookup yields CDR1 SGHTA and CDR2 FQGNSA. The CDR3 contains 14 residues. Looking up the rest from reference TRBV7-2 and TRBJ1-2 gives the full variable domain: GAGVSQSPSNKVTEKGKDVELRCDPISGHTALYWYRQSLGQGLEFLIYFQGNSAPDKSGLPSDRFSAERTGGSVSTLTIQRTQQEDSAVYLCASSLVGALYGYTFGSGTRLTVV.

Worth noting for this clone: An end of the junction does not agree with germline; a read error may underlie this. The V gene is TRBV18, the J gene TRBJ1-1, with a possible D match to TRBD1 (6 bases). The CDR3 loop spans 14 amino acids. The V gene's germline CDR1 is KGHSH and CDR2 LQKENI. CDR3 protein: CVSSPGTSNTEAFF. For the CDR3, the DNA is TGTGTCAGCTCACCAGGGACATCTAACACTGAAGCTTTCTTT.

Turning to this clone: This specimen includes other DNA sequences encoding the same CDR3. The chain carries TRBV9 and TRBJ1-1, with TRBD1 as a possible D gene (6 bases). Germline V gives CDR1 SGDLS, CDR2 YYNGEE. The CDR3 is made up of 12 amino acids. The V and J ends lost 0 bases and 8 bases respectively, with 8 bases between them. The DNA of the CDR3 is TGTGCCAGCAGCGTAGAGGGGACAGAAGCTTTCTTT. It is translated as CASSVEGTEAFF.

The V and J genes are TRBV19 and TRBJ2-7; 8 bases fit TRBD1. The trim removed 4 bases at V and 1 base at J, leaving 3 bases unmatched. CDR1 and CDR2 (germline): LNHDA, SQIVND (reference sequence). The CDR3 is made up of 14 amino acids. CDR3 protein: CASSRRDRSYEQYF. CDR3 DNA: TGTGCCAGTAGTAGAAGGGACAGGTCCTACGAGCAGTACTTC.

Note on this clone: A much bigger clone sits one base away, suggesting this may be a read error. Additional DNA sequences in this sample encode the identical CDR3. J is TRBJ2-7 and V is TRBV5-6; D ambiguous. V lost 3 bases and J 3 bases, leaving 4 bases between the germline ends. CDR3 length: 11 residues. Germline V CDR1 and CDR2: SGHDT, YYEEEE. CDR3 residues: CASSSFYEQYF. The CDR3 DNA reads TGTGCCAGCAGCTCCTTCTACGAGCAGTACTTC. Full variable domain (rest looked up from reference TRBV5-6 and TRBJ2-7): DAGVTQSPTHLIKTRGQQVTLRCSPKSGHDTVSWYQQALGQGPQFIFQYYEEEERQRGNFPDRFSGHQFPNYSSELNVNALLLGDSALYLCASSSFYEQYFGPGTRLTVT.

This chain connects TRBV7-6 to TRBJ1-2, with a tentative D call TRBD1 (5 bases). V gave up 5 bases and J gave up 4 bases, with 14 bases separating them. CDR3 length: 14 amino acids. CDR1 is SGHVS and CDR2 is FNYEAQ in the germline V gene. The CDR3 DNA is TGTGCCAGCAGCCGGGACTTGGGGGGCTATGGCTACACCTTC. Its protein product is CASSRDLGGYGYTF.

This chain uses TRBV19 with TRBJ2-6; D gene unclear. This CDR3 has 17 amino acids. V shed 6 bases and J shed 4 bases, with 19 bases lying between them. The V gene's germline CDR1 is LNHDA and CDR2 SQIVND (reference sequence). The CDR3 sequence: CASSRVLPPRGANVLTF. DNA for the CDR3: TGTGCCAGTAGCCGGGTTCTACCCCCCAGGGGGGCCAACGTCCTGACTTTC. Together with reference TRBV19 and TRBJ2-6, the CDR3 gives the full variable domain: DGGITQSPKYLFRKEGQNVTLSCEQNLNHDAMYWYRQDPGQGLRLIYYSQIVNDFQKGDIAEGYSVSREKKESFPLTVTSAQKNPTAFYLCASSRVLPPRGANVLTFGAGSRLTVL.

V gene TRBV28 combines with J gene TRBJ2-1; D may be TRBD1 (5 bases). The length of the CDR3 is 13 residues. The germline V and J ends were trimmed by 7 bases and 9 bases, with 16 bases remaining between them. Germline CDR1 and CDR2: MDHEN and SYDVKM. The CDR3 protein is CASISPGAAEQFF. The CDR3 DNA is TGTGCCAGCATTTCCCCTGGGGCGGCTGAGCAGTTCTTC.

The DNA for the CDR3 is TGTGCCAGCAGTGAAGTGGACAGGGTCTACGAGCAGTACTTC. As protein: CASSEVDRVYEQYF. The chain has TRBV6-1 and TRBJ2-7, with TRBD1 matching 8 bases. The CDR3 sequence is 14 residues long. V lost 1 base and J lost 3; bases outside the gene matches: 2. Germline V gives CDR1 MNHNS, CDR2 SASEGT.

This chain uses TRBV11-2 with TRBJ2-7; D tentatively reads TRBD1 or TRBD2 (5 bases each). Germline V gene data show CDR1 as SGHAT and CDR2 as FQNNGV. The CDR3 totals 16 residues. V shed 2 bases and J shed 3 bases, with 17 bases lying between them. The CDR3 nucleotides are TGTGCCAGCAGCTTAAGAGGGACCGTTAAAAACTACGAGCAGTACTTC. As protein: CASSLRGTVKNYEQYF.

The chain links TRBV5-1 to TRBJ2-7, with D possibly matching TRBD2 (7 bases). Trimming took off 3 bases at V and 6 bases at J, with 19 bases between the two ends. This CDR3 has 15 residues. Germline CDR1 and CDR2: SGHRS and YFSETQ. In DNA form, the CDR3 reads TGCGCCAGCAGCTCGACGGGGGGCGTGGCGGGCGAGCAGTACTTC. Its translation: CASSSTGGVAGEQYF.

This rearrangement joins TRBV25-1 to TRBJ2-7; a possible D gene is TRBD1 (5 bases). Deletions cut 4 bases from V and 9 bases from J, with 19 bases between. Germline CDR1 reads MGHDK; CDR2 reads SYGVNS. This CDR3 has 14 amino acids. The CDR3 protein is CASSAAGLITGQYF. CDR3 DNA: TGTGCCAGCAGTGCAGCAGGTCTGATTACAGGGCAGTACTTC.